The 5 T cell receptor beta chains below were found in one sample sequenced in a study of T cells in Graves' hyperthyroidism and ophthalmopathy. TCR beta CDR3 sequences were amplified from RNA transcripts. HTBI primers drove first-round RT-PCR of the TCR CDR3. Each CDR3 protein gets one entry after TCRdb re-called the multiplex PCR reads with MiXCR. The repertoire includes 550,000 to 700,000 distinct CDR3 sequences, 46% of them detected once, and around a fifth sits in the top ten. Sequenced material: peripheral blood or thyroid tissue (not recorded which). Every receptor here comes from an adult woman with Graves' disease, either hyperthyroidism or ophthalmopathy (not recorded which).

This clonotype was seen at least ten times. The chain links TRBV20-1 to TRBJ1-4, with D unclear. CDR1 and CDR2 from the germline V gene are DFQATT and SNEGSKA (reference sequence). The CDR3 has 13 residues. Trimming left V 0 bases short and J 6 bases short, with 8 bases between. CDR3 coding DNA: TGCAGTGCTAGAGACCCCAAGGATGAAAAACTGTTTTTT. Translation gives CSARDPKDEKLFF.

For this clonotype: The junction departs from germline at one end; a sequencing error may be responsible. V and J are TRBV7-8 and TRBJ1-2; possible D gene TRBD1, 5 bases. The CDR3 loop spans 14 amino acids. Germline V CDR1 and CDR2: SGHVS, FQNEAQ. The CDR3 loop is CAGSSFGGIYGYTF. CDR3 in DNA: TGTGCCGGCAGCTCCTTTGGGGGTATCTATGGCTACACCTTC.

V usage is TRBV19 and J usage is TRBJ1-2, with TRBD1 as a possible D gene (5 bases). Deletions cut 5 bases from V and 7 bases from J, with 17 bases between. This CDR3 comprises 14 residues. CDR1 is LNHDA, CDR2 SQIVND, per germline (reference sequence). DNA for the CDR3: TGTGCCAGTAGTTCGACCCAGGGACTAGCTGGCTACACCTTC. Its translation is CASSSTQGLAGYTF.

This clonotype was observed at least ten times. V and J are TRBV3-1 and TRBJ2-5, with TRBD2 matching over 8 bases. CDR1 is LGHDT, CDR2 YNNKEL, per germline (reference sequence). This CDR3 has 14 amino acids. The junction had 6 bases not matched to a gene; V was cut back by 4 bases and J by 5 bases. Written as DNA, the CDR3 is TGTGCCAGCAGCCTCCGGGAGGGGTGGGAGACCCAGTACTTC. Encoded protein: CASSLREGWETQYF.

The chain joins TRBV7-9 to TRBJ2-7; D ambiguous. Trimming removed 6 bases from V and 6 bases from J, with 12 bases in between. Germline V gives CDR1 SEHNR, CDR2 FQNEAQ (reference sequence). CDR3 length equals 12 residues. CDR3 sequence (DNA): TGTGCCAGCAGTGCTGAACATGGCGAGCAGTACTTC. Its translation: CASSAEHGEQYF.